This TCR beta chain is drawn from a study of blood T cells in healthy people across ages. With regard to this clonotype: The target antigen is unknown.

V trimming: 2 bases; J trimming: 2 bases; junction bases outside the gene matches: 5. This CDR3 has 16 amino acids. Germline CDR1 and CDR2: MNHEY and SVGEGT. Each donor supplied approximately 10 milliliters of peripheral blood. Study-level findings and limits: Bulk PBMC profiling left naive and antigen-experienced comparisons inconclusive.

Primers used in a second PCR of about 6 to 11 cycles were a sample-barcoded 5' primer and a J-beta primer mix. MiXCR was run by TCRdb on the 5' RACE reads, yielding one entry per CDR3 protein. The sample shows fewer than 1,200,000 distinct CDR3 sequences, around 25% of them seen only once. These data were likewise used in another study, on T cells of mothers and their children. That report notes: The study recruited a few healthy Caucasian mothers and their six children as donors.

The chain uses TRBV6-2 or TRBV6-3 and TRBJ2-5; 10 bases are a match to TRBD1. The material sequenced was blood. This clonotype was sampled from a girl aged 2-9 years in good health. The CDR3 region has the DNA TGTGCCAGCAGTTACCCCGGGACAGGGGTTCAAGAGACCCAGTACTTC. The encoded protein is CASSYPGTGVQETQYF.